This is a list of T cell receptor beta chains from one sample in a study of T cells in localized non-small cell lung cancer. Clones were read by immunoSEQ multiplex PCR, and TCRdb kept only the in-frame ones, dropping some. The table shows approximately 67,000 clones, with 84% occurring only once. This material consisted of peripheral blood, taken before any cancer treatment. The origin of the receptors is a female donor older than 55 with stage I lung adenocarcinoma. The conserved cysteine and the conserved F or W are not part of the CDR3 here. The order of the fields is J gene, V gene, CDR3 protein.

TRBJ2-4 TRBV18 ASSPPVQNIQY
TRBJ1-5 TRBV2 ASRLRGNQPQH
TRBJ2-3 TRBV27 ASSSGQKPNTDTQY
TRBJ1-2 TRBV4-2 ASSQGRSADGYT
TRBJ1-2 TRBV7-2 ASTLPLKNYGYT
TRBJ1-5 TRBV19 ASTSGTQRFQPQH
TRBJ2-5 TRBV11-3 ASSFGAGQETQY
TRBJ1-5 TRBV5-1 ASSLGTGPSQPQH
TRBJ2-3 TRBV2 ASRSTFTDTQY
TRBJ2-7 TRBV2 ASSYLIAGGDEQY
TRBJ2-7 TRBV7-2 ASSRTSFDEQY
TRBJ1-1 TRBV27 ASSGHTNTEAF
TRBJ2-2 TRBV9 ASSIGGGPGELF
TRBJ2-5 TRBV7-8 ASSSSSGQETQY
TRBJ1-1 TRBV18 ASSSLTGEDTEAF
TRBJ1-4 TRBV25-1 ASSDPGGPGEKLF
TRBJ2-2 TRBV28 ASSGGARYTGELF
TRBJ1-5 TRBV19 ASSPFLAGNQPQH
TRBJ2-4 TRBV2 ASSDLRLLKAKNIQY
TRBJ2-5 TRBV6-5 ASRRDPTSRETQY
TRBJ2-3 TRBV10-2 ATGGRRQGDTQY
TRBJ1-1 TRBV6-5 ASSVGGLNTEAF
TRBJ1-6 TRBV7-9 ASSSYTNSPLH
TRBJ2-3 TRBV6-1 ASSESWGYPPGDTQY
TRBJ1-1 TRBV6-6 ASSYFGTGVETEAF
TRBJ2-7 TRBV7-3 ASSSSSYEQY
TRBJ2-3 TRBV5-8 ASSLVGGYTDTQY
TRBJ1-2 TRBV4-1 ASSSPGTVLINYGYT
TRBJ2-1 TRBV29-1 SVWDPTYNEQF
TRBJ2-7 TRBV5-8 ASSSHRPNNYEQY
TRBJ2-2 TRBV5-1 ASSFSGQRNTGELF
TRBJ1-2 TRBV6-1 ASTLSTGVKGYT
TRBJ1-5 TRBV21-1 ASSKEAGPSSNQPQH